The clone carrying this TCR beta chain was observed at least ten times. This sample's time point: sample taken at primary tumor resection. Unique molecular identifiers, one per molecule, were present on every TCR cDNA molecule. Using its own MiXCR run on the 5' RACE reads, TCRdb lists one record per CDR3 protein. The sample lists 4,500 to 6,500 distinct CDR3 sequences, more than 10% occurring once. This record belongs to a study of spatial heterogeneity in lung cancer. The CDR3 totals 14 residues. The germline V gene encodes CDR1 DFQATT and CDR2 SNEGSKA (reference sequence). With 5 bases clipped from V and 2 bases from J, the junction kept 7 bases outside the gene matches.

The receptor comes from a female donor with early-stage non-small cell lung cancer. The V and J genes are TRBV20-1 and TRBJ2-7; 9 bases line up with TRBD2. This material consisted of normal lung tissue next to the tumor, taken at surgery. The CDR3 region is CSASSGRFPYEQYF. CDR3 sequence (DNA): TGCAGTGCTTCGAGCGGGAGGTTCCCCTACGAGCAGTACTTC.